A selection of T cell receptor beta chains follows, all from one sample in a study of regulatory T cells in long-lasting Graves disease. TCRdb used MiXCR to reprocess the multiplex PCR reads, holding one entry per CDR3 protein. The table has hundreds of thousands of distinct CDR3 sequences, roughly 12% seen once. The sample was also linked to a second study, of T cells in Graves' hyperthyroidism and ophthalmopathy.

The input for sequencing was peripheral blood mononuclear cells (PBMCs), taken at new diagnosis, from a patient treated with antithyroid drugs. These receptors were obtained from a man aged 25-40 years with Graves disease. Each CDR3 is given with its conserved first and last residue. The D gene is left open where the match is weak. For some rows the clone size is stated as once, few or many, or as a class when expanded; others skip it.

abundance	v_gene	d_gene	j_gene	CDR3nt	CDR3aa
many	TRBV15	TRBD2	TRBJ2-3	TGTGCCACCAGGGAGGTAGCGGGAGGGCCCCGCGATACGCAGTATTTT	CATREVAGGPRDTQYF
many	TRBV7-8	.	TRBJ2-1	TGTGCCAGCAGCTTAGCCCTGGGGCAGGGTTCCGGGTTCTTC	CASSLALGQGSGFF
many	TRBV18	.	TRBJ1-4	TGTGCCAGCTCACCAGGGCTAGGCCAGGAAAAACTGTTTTTT	CASSPGLGQEKLFF
.	TRBV10-1	TRBD2	TRBJ2-4	TGCGCCAGCAGTGAGTCGAATGTTCTAGCGGGAAGCCCGGGAGCCAAAAACATTCAGTACTTC	CASSESNVLAGSPGAKNIQYF
few	TRBV5-1	TRBD2	TRBJ2-3	TGCGCCAGCAGCTCGGCCCTACTAGCGAGCACAGATACGCAGTATTTT	CASSSALLASTDTQYF
many	TRBV7-2	TRBD1	TRBJ1-1	TGTGCCAGCAGCTCCGGGACAGCGAACACTGAAGCTTTCTTT	CASSSGTANTEAFF
many	TRBV12-5	.	TRBJ2-7	TGTGCTAGTGGTTTCGCCCCTGACGGTGAGCAGTACTTC	CASGFAPDGEQYF
.	TRBV25-1	.	TRBJ1-6	TGTGCCAGCAGTGAATGGGGCTATTCACCCCTCCACTTT	CASSEWGYSPLHF
.	TRBV5-4	.	TRBJ1-6	TGTGCCAGCAGTAAAGAAGGGGCGGGTTCACCCCTCCACTTT	CASSKEGAGSPLHF
few	TRBV19	.	TRBJ2-2	TGTGCCAGTAGTATACTAGGCGGGCAGGGTGCCGGGGAGCTGTTTTTT	CASSILGGQGAGELFF
many	TRBV5-1	.	TRBJ1-2	TGCGCCAGCAGCTTGGAGGGACGGATCTACACCTTC	CASSLEGRIYTF
.	TRBV11-1	.	TRBJ2-7	TGTGCCAGCAGCTGGGATTCCAGTAGCTCAAGCTCCTACGAGCAGTACTTC	CASSWDSSSSSSYEQYF
.	TRBV12-5	TRBD2	TRBJ2-1	TGTGCTAGTGGCCCAGGAAGGACTAGGGAAACTGGTGAGCAGTTCTTC	CASGPGRTRETGEQFF
.	TRBV24-1	.	TRBJ2-3	TGTGCCACCAGTGAACCGGGTTTGGGAGTGAGGACAGATACGCAGTATTTT	CATSEPGLGVRTDTQYF
.	TRBV19	TRBD2	TRBJ2-7	TGTGCCAGTAGACGACTAGCGGGAGGTTCCTCCTACGAGCAGTACTTC	CASRRLAGGSSYEQYF
many	TRBV6-2/TRBV6-3	TRBD2	TRBJ2-2	TGTGCCAGCAGTTCAGGACTAGCGGGAGGTAACGGGGAGCTGTTTTTT	CASSSGLAGGNGELFF
many	TRBV20-1	.	TRBJ2-3	TGCAGTGCTAGAGAAGGCACCAAGGAGTATTTT	CSAREGTKEYF
.	TRBV7-9	TRBD2	TRBJ2-5	TGTGCCAGCATCCTAGGGACTAAACAAGAGACCCAGTACTTC	CASILGTKQETQYF
.	TRBV10-3	.	TRBJ1-6	TGTGTCATCAGTGCGGAGGTTGGAAATTCACCCCTCCACTTT	CVISAEVGNSPLHF
.	TRBV2	TRBD2	TRBJ2-2	TGTGCCAGCAGTGAATCCGGGACTAGCGGGAGTGGGGCCGGGGAGCTGTTTTTT	CASSESGTSGSGAGELFF
many	TRBV7-9	TRBD1	TRBJ2-7	TGTGCCAGCAGCTTTCGGACAGGTCCCTACGAGCAGTACTTC	CASSFRTGPYEQYF
many	TRBV20-1	TRBD2	TRBJ2-3	TGCAGTGCTAGAGAAGTGCTAGCGGGAAAAGATACGCAGTATTTT	CSAREVLAGKDTQYF
.	TRBV20-1	.	TRBJ2-1	TGCAGTGCTAAAGTAGGCGCTTACTCCTACAATGAGCAGTTCTTC	CSAKVGAYSYNEQFF
many	TRBV5-1	.	TRBJ2-7	TGCGCCAGCAGCACTTTGGGTGGGAGCGGTTACGAGCAGTACTTC	CASSTLGGSGYEQYF
many	TRBV10-3	TRBD1	TRBJ1-1	TGTGCCATCGGGGACAGCCCCCCGAACACTGAAGCTTTCTTT	CAIGDSPPNTEAFF
many	TRBV2	.	TRBJ2-5	TGTGCCAGCAGGACTACTCCCGCTCAAGAGACCCAGTACTTC	CASRTTPAQETQYF
.	TRBV5-5	.	TRBJ2-1	TGTGCCAGCAGCCCCAGAGGCCTCCCAGAACTCTCCTACAATGAGCAGTTCTTC	CASSPRGLPELSYNEQFF
many	TRBV19	TRBD1	TRBJ1-1	TGTGCCAGTAGAATGACAGGGGGAAATCCTGAAGCTTTCTTT	CASRMTGGNPEAFF
many	TRBV12-3/TRBV12-4	.	TRBJ1-3	TGTGCCAGCAGCCCCGTGAGGAACACCATATATTTT	CASSPVRNTIYF
many	TRBV27	TRBD1	TRBJ1-1	TGTGCCAGCAGCCAGGGGGGGCGGACTGAAGCTTTCTTT	CASSQGGRTEAFF
many	TRBV6-4	.	TRBJ2-7	TGTGCCAGCAGTGAAACCGGGACGAGCTACGAGCAGTACTTC	CASSETGTSYEQYF
few	TRBV12-3/TRBV12-4	.	TRBJ1-2	TGTGCCAGCAGTTTATGGAAGGGGCGGGACTATGGCTACACCTTC	CASSLWKGRDYGYTF
.	TRBV4-2	TRBD2	TRBJ2-5	TGTGCCAGCAGCCAGGAGCGTAGCGGGAAAGAGACCCAGTACTTC	CASSQERSGKETQYF
many	TRBV6-1	TRBD1	TRBJ2-2	TGTGCCAGCAGCCGTGGTGAGGGGGCCGTCACCGGGGAGCTGTTTTTT	CASSRGEGAVTGELFF
many	TRBV20-1	.	TRBJ2-3	TGCAGTGCTTGGGACATTCTGGGTACGCAGTATTTT	CSAWDILGTQYF
many	TRBV10-1	.	TRBJ1-1	TGCGCCAGCAGTGAGTCGGGGCAGGCCCCTGAAGCTTTCTTT	CASSESGQAPEAFF
many	TRBV9	TRBD2	TRBJ2-7	TGTGCCAGCAGTGCGCGGGAGGCGCTCCACGAGCAGTACTTC	CASSAREALHEQYF
many	TRBV15	.	TRBJ2-1	TGTGCCACCAGCAGAGATTATCCTATTCTGATCTTC	CATSRDYPILIF
.	TRBV20-1	.	TRBJ2-5	TGCAGTGCTAGACTCCGGTATAGGGAGACCCAGTACTTC	CSARLRYRETQYF
few	TRBV7-9	TRBD1	TRBJ2-7	TGTGCCAGCAGCTTAGCGCGGGACAGGGGGTTCTACGAGCAGTACTTC	CASSLARDRGFYEQYF
many	TRBV18	.	TRBJ2-7	TGTGCCAGCTCACCACCTGTCAGGGACGAGCAGTACTTC	CASSPPVRDEQYF
.	TRBV7-8	TRBD1	TRBJ2-1	TGTGCCAGCAGCTTGTCTCCCGGGACAGGGCGTATAGGTGAGCAGTTCTTC	CASSLSPGTGRIGEQFF
many	TRBV20-1	TRBD2	TRBJ2-1	TGCAGTGCTAGCGGGGGGGGATCCTACAATGAGCAGTTCTTC	CSASGGGSYNEQFF
.	TRBV24-1	.	TRBJ1-1	TGTGCCACCAGTGGGAGGGGGTATGAGTGCGCGGGAGAAGCTTTCTTT	CATSGRGYECAGEAFF
.	TRBV6-1	.	TRBJ2-3	TGTGCCAGCTCCGACCGACTGGGACCCCCTGATTTT	CASSDRLGPPDF
many	TRBV12-3/TRBV12-4	.	TRBJ1-5	TGTGCCAGCAGTTTAGACAGGGCCCAGCCCCAGCATTTT	CASSLDRAQPQHF
few	TRBV6-1	TRBD1	TRBJ1-2	TGTGCCAGCAGTCCTTCTCCGGGACAGGAGTTCTATGGCTACACCTTC	CASSPSPGQEFYGYTF
many	TRBV12-3/TRBV12-4	.	TRBJ2-3	TGTGCCAGCTCCCCCCGGGTACCAGCAGATACGCAGTATTTT	CASSPRVPADTQYF
many	TRBV5-1	TRBD2	TRBJ2-2	TGCGCCAGCAGCTTGGGACTAGCGGGATACACCGGGGAGCTGTTTTTT	CASSLGLAGYTGELFF
.	TRBV20-1	TRBD2	TRBJ2-5	TGCAGTGCTCTGGGACTAGCCCTCACCACTCAAGAGACCCAGTACTTC	CSALGLALTTQETQYF
many	TRBV11-3	TRBD2	TRBJ2-7	TGTGCCAGCAGCATCACTAGCGGGAATTACGAGCAGTACTTC	CASSITSGNYEQYF
.	TRBV30	TRBD1	TRBJ2-7	TGTGCCTGGAGTGGAAGGGACAGGGGGGACGAGCAGTACTTC	CAWSGRDRGDEQYF
many	TRBV5-1	TRBD1	TRBJ2-3	TGCGCCAGCAGCGCCCCGGGACAGGCGAGCACAGATACGCAGTATTTT	CASSAPGQASTDTQYF
.	TRBV6-1	.	TRBJ1-5	TGTGCCAGCAGTGAAGGCGGGGGAATGGGTCAGCCCCAGCATTTT	CASSEGGGMGQPQHF